These 18 T cell receptor beta chains were all obtained from the same sample, sequenced in a study of T cell repertoires in cytomegalovirus infection. One entry per CDR3 protein, called by TCRdb with MiXCR from the reads. Of around 290,000 distinct CDR3 sequences in the sample, roughly 26% were seen once. The specimen was PBMCs. The receptors originated from a human donor in good health (CMV status not recorded). Some clones in this sample may be carry-over from other donors' samples.

This clonotype was observed a handful of times. The chain uses TRBV11-2 and TRBJ2-5, with 7 nucleotides matching TRBD1. Germline V CDR1 and CDR2: SGHAT, FQNNGV. The CDR3 is 15 amino acids. V lost 2 bases to trimming and J lost 3 bases; unmatched junction nucleotides: 6. The chain's CDR3 is CASSLFTGEKETQYF. The CDR3 DNA sequence: TGTGCCAGCAGCTTATTCACAGGGGAGAAAGAGACCCAGTACTTC.

This clonotype was seen repeatedly, ten times or more. This chain links TRBV7-6 with TRBJ2-3; no reliable D call. The V gene's germline CDR1 is SGHVS and CDR2 FNYEAQ. This CDR3 spans 14 amino acids. Between the trimmed V and J ends, which lost 4 bases and 2 bases, there was a span of 10 bases. This CDR3 is CASSSDGDTDTQYF. DNA for the CDR3: TGTGCCAGCAGCTCGGACGGAGACACAGATACGCAGTATTTT.

In regard to this clonotype: A single base separates this from a much larger clone, so it may be a read error. This chain uses TRBV6-8 with TRBJ2-1; the match to TRBD1 covers 9 bases. V was pared by 10 bases and J by 3 bases, with 7 bases of the junction left unmatched. The CDR3 runs to 14 residues. Germline CDR1 is MNHGY and CDR2 is SAAAGT. CDR3 sequence reads: CANKYRGLYNEQFF. In DNA, the CDR3 is TGTGCCAACAAGTACAGGGGGCTCTACAATGAGCAGTTCTTC.

On this clonotype itself: A much larger clone differs from this one at a single base, so this may be a read error. The rearrangement uses TRBV12-3 or TRBV12-4 and TRBJ2-1; 9 nucleotides agree with TRBD2. CDR3 length: 16 residues. The CDR3 DNA reads as TGTCCCAGCAGAGATGGGGGGACTAGCCCCTACAATGAGCAGTTCTTC. Its translation is CPSRDGGTSPYNEQFF.

This clonotype showed up many times. The chain joins TRBV7-8 to TRBJ2-5; 7 bases agree with TRBD2. This CDR3 is 14 amino acids long. J lost 2 bases, V lost 5 bases, and 5 bases had no gene match. Germline V gene sequence: CDR1 SGHVS, CDR2 FQNEAQ. The CDR3 sequence: CASSGWGGQETQYF. CDR3 in DNA: TGTGCCAGCAGCGGGTGGGGGGGTCAAGAGACCCAGTACTTC.

This clonotype was seen just once. CDR3 sequence reads: CASSFGQVAMGSGGYTF. In DNA form, the CDR3 reads TGTGCCAGCAGCTTCGGACAGGTTGCAATGGGTTCGGGTGGCTACACCTTC. V gene TRBV7-6 combines with J gene TRBJ1-2; 7 bases match TRBD1. The V and J ends lost 3 bases and 7 bases, in that order; junction bases with no gene match: 17. The germline gives CDR1 SGHVS, CDR2 FNYEAQ. This CDR3 region has 17 residues.

This clonotype was seen many times. The chain couples TRBV7-2 to TRBJ2-1; no reliable D call. V lost 3 bases and J lost 4, with 10 bases in between. The CDR3 has 14 residues. Germline lookup yields CDR1 SGHTA and CDR2 FQGNSA. The CDR3 protein is CASSLRPTYNEQFF. CDR3 DNA sequence: TGTGCCAGCAGCTTGCGGCCTACTTACAATGAGCAGTTCTTC.

This clonotype came up a few times. The chain carries TRBV5-6 and TRBJ2-3, with D uncertain. The CDR3 contains 14 residues. V lost 3 bases, J lost 2 bases, and 10 bases lay in between. Germline V lookup: CDR1 SGHDT, CDR2 YYEEEE. CDR3 sequence: CASSYDTHTDTQYF. For the CDR3, the DNA is TGTGCCAGCAGCTATGACACGCACACAGATACGCAGTATTTT.

As to this clonotype: Possible read error: a much larger clone is one base away. The J gene is TRBJ2-3, the V gene TRBV10-3; D gene uncertain. The CDR3 covers 18 residues. Germline V lookup: CDR1 ENHRY, CDR2 SYGVKD. V was shortened by 2 bases and J by 2 bases, with 20 bases between the two germline ends. CDR3 in DNA: TGTGCCATCAGTGAGATACCTGATGGGCGGCTCCCCACAGATACGCAGTATTTT. Translating gives CAISEIPDGRLPTDTQYF.

The DNA of the CDR3 is TGTGCCAGCAGCCCGGCAGGGGCGTTCTACGAGCAGTACTTC. Amino acid sequence: CASSPAGAFYEQYF. The rearrangement links TRBV7-6 to TRBJ2-7, with D perhaps matching TRBD1 (6 bases). The CDR3 has 14 amino acids. Trimming pared 5 bases from V and 3 bases from J, leaving 14 bases between. Looked up from germline, CDR1 is SGHVS and CDR2 is FNYEAQ.

The table lists this clonotype with many counts. The V gene is TRBV7-2, the J gene TRBJ2-5, with 7 bases matching TRBD1. The CDR3 runs 14 residues. J gave up 1 base and V 4 bases, and 3 bases lay outside the gene matches. Per the germline V gene, CDR1 is SGHTA and CDR2 is FQGNSA. CDR3 DNA: TGTGCCAGCAGCTCAGACAGGGTCCAAGAGACCCAGTACTTC. Translating gives CASSSDRVQETQYF.

This clonotype came up a few times. V gene TRBV7-2 combines with J gene TRBJ2-3; 7 bases line up with TRBD1. The germline gives CDR1 SGHTA, CDR2 FQGNSA. Trimming cost V 1 base and J 0 bases; bases outside gene matches: 1. The CDR3 contains 15 residues. CDR3: CASSLGDSSTDTQYF. In DNA, the CDR3 is TGTGCCAGCAGCTTAGGGGACAGTAGCACAGATACGCAGTATTTT.

The V and J genes are TRBV2 and TRBJ2-2, with 12 bases fitting TRBD1. CDR1 SNHLY and CDR2 FYNNEI come from the germline V gene. The CDR3 extends over 18 amino acids. J was trimmed by 4 bases and V by 5 bases; bases with no gene match: 11. The CDR3 protein is CASSLPRDRGRSTGELFF. The DNA for the CDR3 is TGTGCCAGCAGTCTCCCCCGGGACAGGGGGCGGAGCACCGGGGAGCTGTTTTTT.

This clonotype has just a few counts. The rearrangement uses TRBV10-3 and TRBJ2-1; D is ambiguous. Germline CDR1 ENHRY, CDR2 SYGVKD. The V and J ends lost 5 bases and 5 bases respectively, with 13 bases between them. CDR3 length: 14 amino acids. CDR3 DNA: TGTGCCATCAGTAAAGGGCAGCCCGACAATGAGCAGTTCTTC. Translating gives CAISKGQPDNEQFF.

This clonotype was seen a few times. The J gene is TRBJ2-2, the V gene TRBV2; D gene uncertain. This CDR3 spans 13 amino acids. The germline CDR1 and CDR2 sequences are SNHLY and FYNNEI. Trimming pared 6 bases from V and 5 bases from J, leaving 10 bases between. The CDR3 DNA reads as TGTGCCAGCAGAGCGACCCTTACCGGGGAGCTGTTTTTT. Its protein product is CASRATLTGELFF.

The sample holds many counts of this clonotype. The gene calls are TRBV7-2 and TRBJ1-1; D might be TRBD1 (6 bases). From germline, CDR1 is SGHTA and CDR2 FQGNSA. The germline V and J ends were trimmed by 2 bases and 6 bases, with 13 bases remaining between them. This CDR3 comprises 14 residues. CDR3 sequence: CASSLSPGDPEAFF. The CDR3 DNA sequence: TGTGCCAGCAGCTTAAGCCCAGGGGACCCTGAAGCTTTCTTT.

The V and J genes are TRBV7-2 and TRBJ2-5; D not certain. CDR1 SGHTA and CDR2 FQGNSA come from the germline V gene. Between the trimmed V and J ends, which lost 7 bases and 1 base, there was a span of 13 bases. This CDR3 is 14 amino acids long. The CDR3 bases are TGTGCCAGCACGAAGGGATTGTCCCAAGAGACCCAGTACTTC. Its protein is CASTKGLSQETQYF. The whole variable domain, filled in from reference TRBV7-2 and TRBJ2-5, reads GAGVSQSPSNKVTEKGKDVELRCDPISGHTALYWYRQSLGQGLEFLIYFQGNSAPDKSGLPSDRFSAERTGGSVSTLTIQRTQQEDSAVYLCASTKGLSQETQYFGPGTRLLVL.

CDR3 amino acids: CASGLGHTGELFF. In nucleotides, the CDR3 is TGTGCTAGTGGTTTGGGGCACACCGGGGAGCTGTTTTTT. The chain joins TRBV12-5 to TRBJ2-2; no reliable D call. Germline CDR1 and CDR2: LGHNT and FRNRAP. The germline V and J ends were trimmed by 1 base and 3 bases, with 3 bases remaining between them. This CDR3 spans 13 amino acids.